The 5 T cell receptor beta chains below were found in one sample sequenced in a study of T cells in Graves' hyperthyroidism and ophthalmopathy. TCR beta CDR3 region amplification was performed from RNA transcripts. The study used the HTBI primer set for a first-round RT-PCR of the TCR CDR3. TCRdb fed the multiplex PCR reads into MiXCR, producing one record per CDR3 protein. Here the sample spans 410,000 or so distinct CDR3 sequences, roughly 14% being singletons. Sequencing was done on a sample of blood. The receptor set was obtained from a young man with Graves' ophthalmopathy.

This clonotype occurred many times. The J gene is TRBJ1-5, the V gene TRBV15; the D gene is possibly TRBD1 (5 bases). The CDR3 is 17 amino acids. With 4 bases removed from V and 6 bases from J, the gap between germline ends came to 22 bases. Germline values: CDR1 LNHNV, CDR2 YYDKDF (reference sequence). CDR3 loop: CATSTHGGYGWSQPQHF. The CDR3 bases are TGTGCCACCAGCACCCATGGGGGGTACGGATGGAGTCAGCCCCAGCATTTT.

The table lists this clonotype with many counts. The chain links TRBV30 to TRBJ1-5; D not certain. Trimming took off 1 base at V and 4 bases at J, with 5 bases between the two ends. The CDR3 is 12 residues long. Germline V CDR1 and CDR2: GTSNPN, SVGIG (reference sequence). The CDR3 DNA reads TGTGCCTGGAGTGGCGGTAATCAGCCCCAGCATTTT. Translation: CAWSGGNQPQHF.

In its sample, this clonotype was seen a few times. This chain uses TRBV5-4 with TRBJ2-3; D ambiguous. Germline CDR1 is SGHNT and CDR2 is YYREEE (reference sequence). This CDR3 has 14 residues. V lost 2 bases to trimming and J lost 6 bases, with 13 bases between them. The CDR3 region is CASSFWLVADTQYF. CDR3 nucleotide sequence: TGTGCCAGCAGCTTTTGGTTAGTGGCCGATACGCAGTATTTT.

This clonotype occurred many times. The gene calls are TRBV12-3 or TRBV12-4 and TRBJ2-1; 9 positions agree with TRBD1. The CDR3 runs to 15 residues. V lost 5 bases and J lost 3; bases outside the gene matches: 5. CDR3 nucleotides: TGTGCCAGCAGTAAACAGGGGGCCAACTACAATGAGCAGTTCTTC. It translates to CASSKQGANYNEQFF.

This clonotype turned up a few times. V gene TRBV7-9 combines with J gene TRBJ1-3, with no clear D. Germline loops: CDR1 SEHNR, CDR2 FQNEAQ (reference sequence). Trimming removed 1 base from V and 8 bases from J, with 6 bases in between. This CDR3 has 12 residues. This CDR3 reads CASSLVGDTIYF. The CDR3 nucleotides are TGTGCCAGCAGCTTAGTCGGAGACACCATATATTTT.